The 6 T cell receptor beta chains presented below share a single source sample, sequenced in a study of shared clonotypes between healthy human individuals. Some clones are missing from TCRdb's copy, which holds only in-frame ones; the method was immunoSEQ multiplex PCR. The sample lists about 1.9 million clones, roughly 95% occurring once. Naive CD8 cells lacked CD45RO and underwent positive selection for CCR7, leaving out terminally differentiated effector memory CD45RA+ cells. Sequenced material: naive CD8+ T cells from PBMCs. These receptors were taken from a young man in good health. Some clones in this sample may be carry-over from other donors' samples.

The sample holds one count of this clone. The J gene is TRBJ1-1, the V gene TRBV6-5; 8 positions agree with TRBD1. The CDR3 loop spans 15 amino acids. In germline, CDR1 is MNHEY, CDR2 SVGAGI. Trimming at V came to 5 bases and at J to 4 bases, leaving 9 bases not matched to a gene. The CDR3 spells CASSQRTGLGTEAFF. For the CDR3, the DNA is TGTGCCAGCAGTCAGAGGACAGGGCTGGGCACTGAAGCTTTCTTT.

Concerning this clone itself: This same CDR3 is encoded by further DNA sequences in the sample. V is TRBV6-5 and J is TRBJ2-7, with D maybe TRBD1 (5 bases). The CDR3 is made up of 13 amino acids. Germline CDR1 is MNHEY and CDR2 is SVGAGI. Trimming stripped 2 bases from V and 6 bases from J, with 11 bases between. The chain's CDR3 is CASSYAGAGEQYF. CDR3 sequence (DNA): TGTGCCAGCAGTTACGCTGGGGCCGGCGAGCAGTACTTC.

The V gene is TRBV7-9, the J gene TRBJ2-1; 7 bases match TRBD2. With V trimmed by 5 bases and J by 0 bases, 7 bases remained unmatched. Germline assignment: CDR1 SEHNR and CDR2 FQNEAQ (reference sequence). The CDR3 length is 16 residues. Here the CDR3 reads CASSPTLASSYNEQFF. The CDR3 nucleotides read TGTGCCAGCAGCCCGACACTAGCGAGCTCCTACAATGAGCAGTTCTTC.

The chain joins TRBV7-9 to TRBJ2-3; 8 bases fit TRBD2. Germline V gene lookup returns CDR1 SEHNR and CDR2 FQNEAQ (reference sequence). J was trimmed by 5 bases and V by 5 bases; bases with no gene match: 18. This CDR3 is 18 amino acids long. Here the CDR3 reads CASSPQFGGGVLVDTQYF. CDR3 nucleotides: TGTGCCAGCAGCCCGCAATTCGGGGGGGGAGTCCTGGTAGATACGCAGTATTTT.

This chain uses TRBV4-1 with TRBJ2-5; tentatively, D is TRBD2 (5 bases). The end of the DNA aligns better with TRBJ2-7, so the J call may be wrong. The CDR3 totals 15 residues. The germline gives CDR1 MGHRA, CDR2 YSYEKL. The CDR3: CASSQNVGVPYEQYF. CDR3 nucleotide sequence: TGCGCCAGCAGCCAAAACGTGGGAGTTCCGTACGAGCAGTACTTC.

The chain has TRBV27 and TRBJ2-1; 7 nucleotides align to TRBD1. Germline CDR1 is MNHEY and CDR2 is SMNVEV (reference sequence). Unmatched junction bases numbered 6, after V lost 7 bases and J lost 0 bases. There are 15 residues in the CDR3. CDR3 in amino acids: CASTWDSSSYNEQFF. In DNA, the CDR3 is TGTGCCAGCACCTGGGACAGCAGCTCCTACAATGAGCAGTTCTTC.